This T cell receptor (beta chain) came from a study of blood T cell repertoires in COVID-19. While infection was still active, Seattle patients were enrolled and then followed longitudinally. J was trimmed by 6 bases and V by 6 bases; bases with no gene match: 6. Germline CDR1 reads MNHEY; CDR2 reads SVGAGI. CDR3 length equals 15 residues. TCRdb keeps only in-frame clones here, not all; method: immunoSEQ multiplex PCR. This sample carries under 250,000 clones, 92% of them seen once, and the ten largest clones take more than 0.7%. The receptor was derived from a man aged 60 to 69 with COVID-19, enrolled during active disease. Sequenced sample: peripheral blood. This chain connects TRBV6-5 to TRBJ2-2, with TRBD1 identical over 11 bases. CDR3 amino acids: CASRKGQGVAGELFF. The DNA of the CDR3 is TGTGCCAGCAGGAAGGGACAGGGGGTCGCCGGGGAGCTGTTTTTT.